The clone carrying this T cell receptor (beta chain) was counted a few times. The data derive from a study of blood T cell repertoires in COVID-19. The V gene end was trimmed by 3 bases and the J gene end by 3 bases; junction bases not matched to a gene: 10. The CDR3 loop spans 16 amino acids. Germline CDR1 reads SGHRS; CDR2 reads YFSETQ. Produced via immunoSEQ multiplex PCR; TCRdb's table is partial and in-frame only. The data hold 180,000 or so clones, with 70% to 85% observed a single time. The chain employs TRBV5-1 and TRBJ2-3, with 7 nucleotides matching TRBD2. What was sequenced was peripheral blood. This receptor was obtained from a human donor with acute or convalescent COVID-19. The donor label of this sample is uncertain. The CDR3 nucleotides are TGCGCCAGCAGCTCGGGGAGGGCCGTTTTGACAGATACGCAGTATTTT. Protein sequence: CASSSGRAVLTDTQYF.